Sequencing of this T cell receptor beta chain was carried out in a study of shared clonotypes between healthy human individuals. Study-level points and caveats: In contrast to clonotypes shared by all four donors, non-shared clonotypes had lower generation probabilities.

Naive CD8 cells lacked CD45RO and underwent positive selection for CCR7, leaving out terminally differentiated effector memory CD45RA+ cells. The CDR3 totals 15 residues. Germline V lookup: CDR1 SGHAT, CDR2 FQNNGV. J lost 4 bases, V lost 3 bases, and 6 bases had no gene match. The authors ran the assay at deep level. Profiled with immunoSEQ multiplex PCR; TCRdb holds only in-frame clones, not every one. The sample records about 2 million clones, around 96% being singletons. For this clone: Its antigen remains unknown.

The chain uses TRBV11-2 and TRBJ2-7; 10 nucleotides align to TRBD2. Sequenced sample: naive CD8+ T cells sorted from blood. The receptor's source is a man in his late teens or twenties in good health. CDR3 in amino acids: CASSLDLAGVYEQYF. CDR3 nucleotide sequence: TGTGCCAGCAGCTTGGATCTAGCGGGAGTTTACGAGCAGTACTTC.